The 7 T cell receptor beta chains given below trace back to one sample, sequenced in a study of cytomegalovirus exposure and HLA in healthy donors (dated by TCRdb to about 2017). Library method: the immunoSEQ multiplex PCR assay. A mixture of 60 forward primers for TCR Vbeta segments and 13 reverse primers for TCR Jbeta segments was used in the multiplex PCR. The source is immuneACCESS, and TCRdb retained only in-frame sequences with V and J called. Part of the clones is not carried over; for the studies checked, unresolved V genes explain less than half of this, and the remainder is unexplained. The sample table contains under 120,000 clones; only one count was recorded for around three quarters of them. Roughly 4.9% of the sample is in the top ten clones. The source material was PBMCs. Receptors originate from a female donor in good health and CMV-seropositive.

V gene TRBV27 combines with J gene TRBJ2-7; 8 nucleotides line up with TRBD2. After removal of 8 bases from V and 6 bases from J, the junction contained 15 bases not matched to a gene. The germline gives CDR1 MNHEY, CDR2 SMNVEV (reference sequence). The CDR3 is made up of 15 amino acids. The CDR3 reads CASARGAGGAREQYF. The DNA of the CDR3 is TGTGCCAGCGCGCGTGGGGCGGGAGGTGCTCGCGAGCAGTACTTC.

The chain couples TRBV15 to TRBJ2-1; D perhaps matches TRBD2 (6 bases). The ends were cut back, 0 bases at V and 7 bases at J, with 13 bases in the middle. The CDR3 runs to 15 residues. Germline V gene lookup returns CDR1 LNHNV and CDR2 YYDKDF (reference sequence). CDR3 bases: TGTGCCACCAGCAGAGATGGGGGGATGGCGAATGAGCAGTTCTTC. Protein: CATSRDGGMANEQFF.

The rearrangement uses TRBV21-1 and TRBJ2-7; the table's TRBD2 call for D was not verified on the DNA. TRBV21-1 is a pseudogene. The CDR3 is 16 amino acids. The chain's CDR3 is CASSKTLAEGTYEQYF. The CDR3 DNA sequence: TGTGCCAGCAGCAAAACACTAGCGGAGGGGACGTACGAGCAGTACTTC.

J is TRBJ2-7 and V is TRBV27, with D maybe TRBD1 (5 bases). The V and J ends lost 3 bases and 3 bases respectively, with 12 bases between them. This CDR3 region has 14 residues. In germline, CDR1 is MNHEY, CDR2 SMNVEV (reference sequence). This CDR3 is CASSFGQGNYEQYF. The CDR3 nucleotides are TGTGCCAGCAGTTTTGGCCAGGGAAACTACGAGCAGTACTTC.

The chain recombines TRBV7-2 with TRBJ1-3; the D gene is possibly TRBD1 (5 bases). The V end was cut by 5 bases, the J end by 0 bases, with 14 bases between. The germline CDR1 and CDR2 sequences are SGHTA and FQGNSA. The CDR3 has 16 residues. The CDR3 bases are TGTGCCAGCAGCGAGCTGGGACTGAACTCTGGAAACACCATATATTTT. It is translated as CASSELGLNSGNTIYF.

The CDR3 region has the DNA TGTGCCAGTGGGACTAGCGGGAGCGGTGAGCAGTTCTTC. It specifies CASGTSGSGEQFF. V is TRBV6-6 and J is TRBJ2-1, with 14 bases identical to TRBD2. CDR1 is MNHNY, CDR2 SVGAGI, per germline (reference sequence). The CDR3 has 13 amino acids. V gave up 9 bases and J gave up 9 bases; unmatched junction bases: 4.

This rearrangement joins TRBV4-2 to TRBJ2-5; 8 nucleotides line up with TRBD2. Germline V CDR1 and CDR2: LGHNA, YNFKEQ. Unmatched junction bases numbered 6, after V lost 1 base and J lost 2 bases. The CDR3 is made up of 16 amino acids. The CDR3 coding sequence is TGTGCCAGCAGCCAAGGACTAGCGCAGCTGCAAGAGACCCAGTACTTC. This encodes CASSQGLAQLQETQYF.